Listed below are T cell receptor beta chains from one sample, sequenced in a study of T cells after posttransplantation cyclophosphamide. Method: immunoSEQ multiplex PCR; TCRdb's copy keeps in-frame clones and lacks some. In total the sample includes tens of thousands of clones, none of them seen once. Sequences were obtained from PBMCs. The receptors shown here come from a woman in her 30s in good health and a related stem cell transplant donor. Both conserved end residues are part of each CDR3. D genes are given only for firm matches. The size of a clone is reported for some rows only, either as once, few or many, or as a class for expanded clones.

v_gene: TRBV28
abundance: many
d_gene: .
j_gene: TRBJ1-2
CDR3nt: TGTGCCAGCAGATGGCAGGGCCCCTCCTACACCTTC
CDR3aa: CASRWQGPSYTF

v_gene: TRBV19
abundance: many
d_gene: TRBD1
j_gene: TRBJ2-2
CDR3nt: TGTGCCAGTAGTATTCGGGACAGGGGGTTCACCGGGGAGCTGTTTTTT
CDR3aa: CASSIRDRGFTGELFF

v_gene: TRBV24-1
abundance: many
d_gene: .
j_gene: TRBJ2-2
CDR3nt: TGTGCCACCAGGGCACCGGGGGACCTCGGGGAGCTGTTTTTT
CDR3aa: CATRAPGDLGELFF

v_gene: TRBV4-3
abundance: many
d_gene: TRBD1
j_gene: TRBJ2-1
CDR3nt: TGCGCCAGCAGCCAAGATCTCGGGGACAGGGGTTACAATGAGCAGTTCTTC
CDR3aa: CASSQDLGDRGYNEQFF

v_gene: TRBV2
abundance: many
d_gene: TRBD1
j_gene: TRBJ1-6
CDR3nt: TGTGCCGGAGGACAGGGCGATTCACCCCTCCACTTT
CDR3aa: CAGGQGDSPLHF

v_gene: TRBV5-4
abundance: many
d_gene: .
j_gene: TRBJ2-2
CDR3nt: TGTGCCAGCAGCCCGGGGACTTTTAACACCGGGGAGCTGTTTTTT
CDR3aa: CASSPGTFNTGELFF

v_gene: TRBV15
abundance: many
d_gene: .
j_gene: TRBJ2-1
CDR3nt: TGTGCCACCAGCAGCCGGGCTCGGGGGGAGCAGTTCTTC
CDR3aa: CATSSRARGEQFF

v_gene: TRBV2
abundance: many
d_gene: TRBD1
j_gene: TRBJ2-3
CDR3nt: TGTGCCAGCAGCGGACAGGGGCCCACAGATACGCAGTATTTT
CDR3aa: CASSGQGPTDTQYF

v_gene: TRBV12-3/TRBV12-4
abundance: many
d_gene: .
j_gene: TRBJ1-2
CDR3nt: TGTGCCAGCAGTTTTGGAGGGGTCGGCTACACCTTC
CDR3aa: CASSFGGVGYTF

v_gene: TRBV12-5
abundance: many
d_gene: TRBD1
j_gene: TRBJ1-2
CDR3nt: TGTGCTAGTGGCCCACAGGGGAACTATGGCTACACCTTC
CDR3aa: CASGPQGNYGYTF

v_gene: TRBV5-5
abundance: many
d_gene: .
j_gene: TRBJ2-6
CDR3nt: TGTGCCAGCAGGGTCGAGGTGAGCTCTGGGGCCAACGTCCTGACTTTC
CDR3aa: CASRVEVSSGANVLTF

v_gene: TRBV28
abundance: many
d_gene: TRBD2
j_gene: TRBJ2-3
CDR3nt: TGTGCCAGCCGTGCGGGGGGCACAGATACGCAGTATTTT
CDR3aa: CASRAGGTDTQYF

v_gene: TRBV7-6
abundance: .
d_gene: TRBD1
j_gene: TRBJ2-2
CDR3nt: TGTGCCAGCAGCCCAGTGATTGAACAGGGGGCGGGCACCGGGGAGCTGTTTTTT
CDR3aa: CASSPVIEQGAGTGELFF

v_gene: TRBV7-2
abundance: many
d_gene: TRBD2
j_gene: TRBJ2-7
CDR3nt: TGTGCCAGCAGTCGTAGCGGGGGGCTCACCTACGAGCAGTACTTC
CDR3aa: CASSRSGGLTYEQYF

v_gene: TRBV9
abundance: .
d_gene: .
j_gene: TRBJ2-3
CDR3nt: TGTGCCAGCAGCGCTCCGGGACTTAGCACAGATACGCAGTATTTT
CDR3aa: CASSAPGLSTDTQYF

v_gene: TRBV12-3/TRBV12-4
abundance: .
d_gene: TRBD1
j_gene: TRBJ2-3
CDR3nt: TGTGCCAGCAGTAATGGACAGGGGCTCGCAGATACGCAGTATTTT
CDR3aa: CASSNGQGLADTQYF

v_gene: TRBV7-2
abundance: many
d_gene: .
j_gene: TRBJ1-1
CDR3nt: TGTGCCAGCAGCTTGGGACATCCCGCTGAAGCTTTCTTT
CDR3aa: CASSLGHPAEAFF

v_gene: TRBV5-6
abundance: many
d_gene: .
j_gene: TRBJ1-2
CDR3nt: TGTGCCAGCAGCTTGAACAGGGTCTCCTATGGCTACACCTTC
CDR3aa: CASSLNRVSYGYTF

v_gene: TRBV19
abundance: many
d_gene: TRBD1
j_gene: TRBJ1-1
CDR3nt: TGTGCCAGTAGTTTTCAGGGGGCGGACACTGAAGCTTTCTTT
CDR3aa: CASSFQGADTEAFF

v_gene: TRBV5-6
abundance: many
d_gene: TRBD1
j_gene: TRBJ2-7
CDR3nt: TGTGCCAGCAGCTTAGACAGGGGGCGGTACGAGCAGTACTTC
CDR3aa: CASSLDRGRYEQYF

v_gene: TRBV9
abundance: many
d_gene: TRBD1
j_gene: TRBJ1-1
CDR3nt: TGTGCCAGCAGCGTAGTTAAGGGGGCCGGGACTGAAGCTTTCTTT
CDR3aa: CASSVVKGAGTEAFF

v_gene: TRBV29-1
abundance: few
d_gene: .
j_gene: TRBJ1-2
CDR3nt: TGCAGCGCATCAACAGTAAATGGCTACACCTTC
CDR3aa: CSASTVNGYTF

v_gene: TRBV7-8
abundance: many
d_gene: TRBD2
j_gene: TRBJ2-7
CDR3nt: TGTGCCAGCAGCGCCGGGACTAGCGCGGCCTACGAGCAGTACTTC
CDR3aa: CASSAGTSAAYEQYF

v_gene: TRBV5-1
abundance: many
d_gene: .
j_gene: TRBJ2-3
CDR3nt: TGCGCCAGCAGCTTGAGTGTCCCCGGGGATACGCAGTATTTT
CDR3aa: CASSLSVPGDTQYF

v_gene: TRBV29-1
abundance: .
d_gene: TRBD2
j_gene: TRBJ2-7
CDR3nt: TGCAGCGTTGAATCGCCTAGCGGGTACGAGCAGTACTTC
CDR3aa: CSVESPSGYEQYF

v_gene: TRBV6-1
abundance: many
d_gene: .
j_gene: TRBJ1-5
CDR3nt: TGTGCCAGCAGTGAAGCGAAGGGTTTCTGGAATCAGCCCCAGCATTTT
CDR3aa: CASSEAKGFWNQPQHF

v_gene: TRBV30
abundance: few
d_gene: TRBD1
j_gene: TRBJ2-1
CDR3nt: TGTGCCTGGAGCCGGGACAGGGCCTACAATGAGCAGTTCTTC
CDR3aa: CAWSRDRAYNEQFF

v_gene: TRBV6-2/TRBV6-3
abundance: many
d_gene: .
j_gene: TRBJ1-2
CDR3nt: TGTGCCAGCAGTTACTCGACCAACCCCGACAGCTATGGCTACACCTTC
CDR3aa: CASSYSTNPDSYGYTF

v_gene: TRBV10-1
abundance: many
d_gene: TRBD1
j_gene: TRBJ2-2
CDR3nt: TGCGCCAGCGGAAGGACAGGGATGAACACCGGGGAGCTGTTTTTT
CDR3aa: CASGRTGMNTGELFF

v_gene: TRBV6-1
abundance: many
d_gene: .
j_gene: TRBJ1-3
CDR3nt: TGTGCCAGCAGTCAAGGGGCGAGCTCTGGAAACACCATATATTTT
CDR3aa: CASSQGASSGNTIYF

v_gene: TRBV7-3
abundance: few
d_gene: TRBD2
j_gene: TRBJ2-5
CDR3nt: TGTGCCAGCAGCTATAGCGGGGGTGAGACCCAGTACTTC
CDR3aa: CASSYSGGETQYF

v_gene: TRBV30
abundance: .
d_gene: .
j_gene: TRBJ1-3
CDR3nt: TGTGCATGGAGCTGGGGGGTTGGAAACACCATATATTTT
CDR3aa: CAWSWGVGNTIYF

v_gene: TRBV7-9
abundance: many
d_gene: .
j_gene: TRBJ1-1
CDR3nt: TGTGCCAGCAGCTTGGGGGGGGGTACGGGAAACACTGAAGCTTTCTTT
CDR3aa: CASSLGGGTGNTEAFF

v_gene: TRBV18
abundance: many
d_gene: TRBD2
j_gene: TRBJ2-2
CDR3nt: TGTGCCAGCTCAAGCGGACTAGCCGGTATCGGGGAGCTGTTTTTT
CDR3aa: CASSSGLAGIGELFF

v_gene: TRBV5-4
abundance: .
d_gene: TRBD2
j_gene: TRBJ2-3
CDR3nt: TGTGCCAGCAGCTTGGGACTAGCGGAACCCACAGATACGCAGTATTTT
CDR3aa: CASSLGLAEPTDTQYF

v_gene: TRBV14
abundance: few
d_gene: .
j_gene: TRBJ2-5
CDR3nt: TGTGCCAGCAGCCCCCTATACTCGGAAGAGACCCAGTACTTC
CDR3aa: CASSPLYSEETQYF

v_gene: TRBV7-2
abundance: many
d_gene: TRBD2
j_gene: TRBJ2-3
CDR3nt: TGTGCCAGCAGCCCAGGCGAGCGGGGGGGCACAGATACGCAGTATTTT
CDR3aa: CASSPGERGGTDTQYF

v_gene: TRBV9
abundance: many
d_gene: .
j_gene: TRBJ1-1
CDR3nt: TGTGCCAGCAGCGTTGCGGGGGCTAACACTGAAGCTTTCTTT
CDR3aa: CASSVAGANTEAFF

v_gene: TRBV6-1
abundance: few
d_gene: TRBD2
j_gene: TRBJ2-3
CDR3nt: TGTGCCAGCAGTGAAATACTAGCGGGGGGACCCGAAGATACGCAGTATTTT
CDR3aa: CASSEILAGGPEDTQYF

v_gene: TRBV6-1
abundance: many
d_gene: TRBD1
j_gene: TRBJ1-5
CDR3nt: TGTGCCAGCAGAGCAGGGGGCGGTAATCAGCCCCAGCATTTT
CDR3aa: CASRAGGGNQPQHF

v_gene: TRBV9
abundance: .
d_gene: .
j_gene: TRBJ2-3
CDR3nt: TGTGCCAGCAGCGTAGAAGGCACGGGTGTGGATACGCAGTATTTT
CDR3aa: CASSVEGTGVDTQYF

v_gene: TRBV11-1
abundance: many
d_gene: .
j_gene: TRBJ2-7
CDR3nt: TGTGCCAGCAGCTTAGACAGCCCAACCTACGAGCAGTACTTC
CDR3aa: CASSLDSPTYEQYF